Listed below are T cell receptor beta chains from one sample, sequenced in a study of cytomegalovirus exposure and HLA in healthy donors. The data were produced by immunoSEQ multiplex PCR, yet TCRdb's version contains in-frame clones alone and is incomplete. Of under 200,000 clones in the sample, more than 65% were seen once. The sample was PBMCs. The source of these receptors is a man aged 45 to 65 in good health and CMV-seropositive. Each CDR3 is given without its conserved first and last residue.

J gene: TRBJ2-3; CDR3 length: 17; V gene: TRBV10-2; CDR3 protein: ASSESLRPSGSSTDTQY
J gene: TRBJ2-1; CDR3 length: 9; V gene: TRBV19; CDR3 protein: ATLHRGEQF
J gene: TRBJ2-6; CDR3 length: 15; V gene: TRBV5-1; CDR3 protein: ASSRAFQGTGANVLT
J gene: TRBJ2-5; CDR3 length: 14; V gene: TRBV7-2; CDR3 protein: ASSLTGTRAVETQY
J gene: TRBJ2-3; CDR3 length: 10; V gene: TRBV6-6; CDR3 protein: ASDAGRDTQY
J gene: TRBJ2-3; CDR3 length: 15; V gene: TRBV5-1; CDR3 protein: ASSPGLAGRGTDTQY
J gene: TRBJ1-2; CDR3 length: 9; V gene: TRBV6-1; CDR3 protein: GVPKGDGYT
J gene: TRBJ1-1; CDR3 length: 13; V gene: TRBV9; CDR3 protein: ASSEGTGLNTEAF
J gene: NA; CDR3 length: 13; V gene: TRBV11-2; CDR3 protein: ASSPGRRGIYEQY
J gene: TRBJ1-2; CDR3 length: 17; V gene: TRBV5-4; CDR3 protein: ASSGGAYKMEGRGRGYT
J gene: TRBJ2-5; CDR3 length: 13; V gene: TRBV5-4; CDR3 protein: ASSRLAGRFRTQY
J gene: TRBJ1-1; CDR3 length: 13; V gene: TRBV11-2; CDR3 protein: ASSLLTGGATEAF
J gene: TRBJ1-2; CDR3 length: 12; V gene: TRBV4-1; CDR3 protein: ASSQDTRFYGYT
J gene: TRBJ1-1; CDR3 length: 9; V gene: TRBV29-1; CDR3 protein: SSDRGAEAF
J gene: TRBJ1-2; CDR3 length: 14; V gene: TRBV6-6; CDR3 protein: ASSSPGQGANYGYT
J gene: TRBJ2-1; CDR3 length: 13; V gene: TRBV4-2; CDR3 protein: ASSQGSGTFSEQF
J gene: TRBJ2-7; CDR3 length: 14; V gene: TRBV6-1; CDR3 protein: ASSEAGGTLFYEQY
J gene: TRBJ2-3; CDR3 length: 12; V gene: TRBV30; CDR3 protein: AWSVSSATDTQY
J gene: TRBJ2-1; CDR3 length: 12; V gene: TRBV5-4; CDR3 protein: ASSLATRMNEQF
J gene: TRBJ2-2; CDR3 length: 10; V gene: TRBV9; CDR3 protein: ASSSSGGELF
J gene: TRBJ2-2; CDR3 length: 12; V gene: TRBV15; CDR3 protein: ATSGGGYAGELF
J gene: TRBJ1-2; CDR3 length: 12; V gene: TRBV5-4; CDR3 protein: ASSFSTLNYGYT
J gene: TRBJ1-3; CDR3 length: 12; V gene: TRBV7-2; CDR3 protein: ASSPRIPGNTIY
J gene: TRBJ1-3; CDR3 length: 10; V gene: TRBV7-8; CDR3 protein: ASSLREDTIY
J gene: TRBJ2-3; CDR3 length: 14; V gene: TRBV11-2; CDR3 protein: ASSLGPGQAADTQY
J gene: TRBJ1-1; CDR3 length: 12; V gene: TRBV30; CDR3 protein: AWSVSGGYTEAF
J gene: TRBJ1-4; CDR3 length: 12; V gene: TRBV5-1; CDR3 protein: ASSLGRFNEKLF
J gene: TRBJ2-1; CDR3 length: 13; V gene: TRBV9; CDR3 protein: ASSVAGGPFNEQF
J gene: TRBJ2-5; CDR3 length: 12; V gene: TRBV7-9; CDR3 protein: ASNQNRDSETQY